The 25 T cell receptor beta chains in this list originate from one sample, sequenced in a study of shared clonotypes between healthy human individuals. Libraries were prepared by immunoSEQ multiplex PCR; TCRdb keeps only in-frame clonotypes and omits some of them. This sample yields under 1,900,000 clones, of which roughly 98.5% are seen a single time; around 0.33% belongs to the top ten. Sequences were obtained from naive CD4+ T cells sorted from blood. The sample's subset: CD45RA+ positively selected. The receptors originated from a young man in good health.

For this clone: At one boundary the junction diverges from the germline segment, which might be a read error. The J gene is TRBJ1-1, the V gene TRBV27, with a weak D call TRBD1 (5 bases). Germline-derived CDR1 and CDR2 are MNHEY and SMNVEV (reference sequence). This CDR3 is 13 amino acids long. The CDR3 nucleotides read TGTGCCAGCAGTTTAGTGCGGGACGGAATCGCGTCCTTT. This sequence encodes CASSLVRDGIASF.

The chain joins TRBV9 to TRBJ2-3, with 14 bases aligning to TRBD2. The CDR3 length is 17 residues. Germline V gene sequence: CDR1 SGDLS, CDR2 YYNGEE. Losses at the gene ends were 4 bases for V and 1 base for J; bases not matched to a gene: 5. Here the CDR3 reads CASSTLTSGRGTDTQYF. CDR3 bases: TGTGCCAGCAGCACCCTGACTAGCGGGAGGGGCACAGATACGCAGTATTTT.

About this clone itself: The same CDR3 can be traced to other DNA sequences in this sample. V is TRBV6-5 and J is TRBJ2-7; D possibly corresponds to TRBD1 (5 bases). In germline, CDR1 is MNHEY, CDR2 SVGAGI. This CDR3 contains 11 residues. Trimming pared 2 bases from V and 6 bases from J, leaving 5 bases between. The CDR3 bases are TGTGCCAGCAGTTACAGGGGCGAGCAGTACTTC. Protein product: CASSYRGEQYF.

V usage is TRBV7-9 and J usage is TRBJ2-1; 11 positions match TRBD2. The CDR3 loop spans 15 amino acids. J gave up 8 bases and V 3 bases, and 6 bases lay outside the gene matches. Germline CDR1 reads SEHNR; CDR2 reads FQNEAQ (reference sequence). CDR3 DNA: TGTGCCAGCAGCTTGTCGCTAGCGGGAGGCCATGAGCAGTTCTTC. Protein sequence: CASSLSLAGGHEQFF.

J is TRBJ2-2 and V is TRBV2, with a possible D match to TRBD2 (5 bases). The germline V and J ends were trimmed by 2 bases and 7 bases, with 17 bases remaining between them. Looked up from germline, CDR1 is SNHLY and CDR2 is FYNNEI. The CDR3 runs to 16 residues. This CDR3 is CASSEILGKIGGELFF. CDR3 nucleotides: TGTGCCAGCAGTGAAATACTAGGGAAAATAGGCGGGGAGCTGTTTTTT.

This clone has a single count. The chain has TRBV10-3 and TRBJ2-7; TRBD2 aligns across 11 bases. Germline V gene data show CDR1 as ENHRY and CDR2 as SYGVKD. Losses at the gene ends were 5 bases for V and 7 bases for J; bases not matched to a gene: 10. This CDR3 region has 15 residues. The CDR3 nucleotides are TGTGCCATCAGTAAGCCTCTAGCGGGGGGTAGGGAGCAGTACTTC. Translation gives CAISKPLAGGREQYF.

This clone was counted once. The sample has other DNA sequences that encode this CDR3 too. The chain carries TRBV5-1 and TRBJ1-5, with D unresolved. Germline lookup yields CDR1 SGHRS and CDR2 YFSETQ. The CDR3 has 14 residues. V dropped 0 bases and J dropped 5 bases, with 9 bases sitting between them. The CDR3 sequence is CASSLGGGDQPQHF. For the CDR3, the DNA is TGCGCCAGCAGCTTGGGGGGTGGAGATCAGCCCCAGCATTTT.

This chain joins TRBV7-9 and TRBJ1-3, with a weak D call TRBD1 (6 bases). The CDR3 runs 17 residues. Germline values: CDR1 SEHNR, CDR2 FQNEAQ (reference sequence). V lost 5 bases and J 0 bases, leaving 17 bases between the germline ends. CDR3 sequence reads: CASSHTSGGGSGNTIYF. The CDR3 nucleotides read TGTGCCAGCAGCCACACGTCAGGAGGGGGCTCTGGAAACACCATATATTTT.

This rearrangement joins TRBV28 to TRBJ2-5; perhaps D is TRBD1 or TRBD2 (7 bases each). Trimming stripped 6 bases from V and 12 bases from J, with 26 bases between. The length of the CDR3 is 15 residues. Per germline, CDR1 MDHEN and CDR2 SYDVKM. CDR3 loop: CASSPGGGRPPAKYF. CDR3 nucleotides: TGTGCCAGCAGCCCAGGGGGGGGCCGTCCTCCAGCAAAGTACTTC.

The chain links TRBV18 to TRBJ2-1, with 8 bases aligning to TRBD2. The CDR3 has 18 residues. CDR1 and CDR2 (germline): KGHSH, LQKENI. After removal of 6 bases from V and 0 bases from J, the junction contained 13 bases not matched to a gene. CDR3 amino acids: CASSPTPSGFFSYNEQFF. The CDR3 DNA reads as TGTGCCAGCTCGCCGACCCCTAGCGGGTTCTTCTCCTACAATGAGCAGTTCTTC. Full variable domain (missing parts from reference TRBV18 and TRBJ2-1): NAGVMQNPRHLVRRRGQEARLRCSPMKGHSHVYWYRQLPEEGLKFMVYLQKENIIDESGMPKERFSAEFPKEGPSILRIQQVVRGDSAAYFCASSPTPSGFFSYNEQFFGPGTRLTVL.

V gene TRBV11-2 combines with J gene TRBJ2-1, with 10 positions matching TRBD1. Germline lookup yields CDR1 SGHAT and CDR2 FQNNGV. Germline trimming cut 5 bases from V and 6 bases from J; bases unmatched to any gene: 7. CDR3 length: 15 amino acids. The CDR3 spells CASSRGTGALNEQFF. The CDR3 nucleotides read TGTGCCAGCAGCCGCGGGACAGGGGCCCTCAATGAGCAGTTCTTC. Full variable domain (remainder filled in from reference TRBV11-2 and TRBJ2-1): EAGVAQSPRYKIIEKRQSVAFWCNPISGHATLYWYQQILGQGPKLLIQFQNNGVVDDSQLPKDRFSAERLKGVDSTLKIQPAKLEDSAVYLCASSRGTGALNEQFFGPGTRLTVL.

This clone is a singleton in its sample. Other DNA variants within this sample encode the same CDR3. This chain connects TRBV5-1 to TRBJ2-5; D is uncertain. The germline gives CDR1 SGHRS, CDR2 YFSETQ. The CDR3 runs 12 residues. Trimming stripped 0 bases from V and 4 bases from J, with 4 bases between. CDR3 bases: TGCGCCAGCAGCTTGGGAGTAGAGACCCAGTACTTC. Translation: CASSLGVETQYF.

As DNA, the CDR3 is TGTGCCAGCAGCTTGATTAGCGCCGGGGAGCTGTTTTTT. Its translation is CASSLISAGELFF. The genes are TRBV7-3 and TRBJ2-2, with D perhaps matching TRBD2 (5 bases). The CDR3 loop spans 13 amino acids. The V and J ends lost 3 bases and 6 bases respectively, with 8 bases between them. Germline V lookup: CDR1 SGHTA, CDR2 FQGTGA.

V usage is TRBV29-1 and J usage is TRBJ1-2, with D perhaps matching TRBD1 (6 bases). The germline CDR1 and CDR2 sequences are SQVTM and ANQGSEA. Trimming stripped 4 bases from V and 13 bases from J, with 25 bases between. There are 14 residues in the CDR3. In DNA form, the CDR3 reads TGCAGCGTTGGAGCACAGGGTCGGAGTGCGAGGGGCACCTTC. It translates to CSVGAQGRSARGTF.

This rearrangement joins TRBV7-8 to TRBJ2-7; 11 bases line up with TRBD2. The CDR3 spans 18 residues. CDR1 and CDR2 from the germline V gene are SGHVS and FQNEAQ. V shed 5 bases, J shed 0 bases, and the junction held 12 bases outside the gene matches. The CDR3 spells CASSRRGLAGLSSYEQYF. DNA of the CDR3: TGTGCCAGCAGCCGAAGAGGACTAGCGGGCTTAAGCTCCTACGAGCAGTACTTC.

The J gene is TRBJ2-2, the V gene TRBV4-1; D gene uncertain. CDR1 is MGHRA and CDR2 is YSYEKL in the germline V gene. The CDR3 runs to 12 residues. The V end was cut by 3 bases, the J end by 8 bases, with 7 bases between. The CDR3 loop reads CASSHPVGELFF. The CDR3 coding sequence is TGCGCCAGCAGCCACCCAGTGGGGGAGCTGTTTTTT.

The rearrangement joins TRBV18 to TRBJ2-3; no clear D. V gave up 3 bases and J gave up 3 bases, with 13 bases separating them. The CDR3 length is 15 residues. CDR1 and CDR2 from the germline V gene are KGHSH and LQKENI. The CDR3 DNA is TGTGCCAGCTCACCCGTGGGCCGTGGGACAGATACGCAGTATTTT. It is translated as CASSPVGRGTDTQYF. Full variable domain (outside the CDR3, taken from reference TRBV18 and TRBJ2-3): NAGVMQNPRHLVRRRGQEARLRCSPMKGHSHVYWYRQLPEEGLKFMVYLQKENIIDESGMPKERFSAEFPKEGPSILRIQQVVRGDSAAYFCASSPVGRGTDTQYFGPGTRLTVL.

The chain joins TRBV28 to TRBJ2-5; D is perhaps TRBD1 or TRBD2 (5 bases each). CDR1 is MDHEN, CDR2 SYDVKM, per germline. This CDR3 is built from 13 residues. The V end was cut by 6 bases, the J end by 5 bases, with 13 bases between. The CDR3 bases are TGTGCCAGCAGCCGAGGGGTTCGCGAGACCCAGTACTTC. Residues: CASSRGVRETQYF.

The chain recombines TRBV7-6 with TRBJ1-5; no definite D call. The germline CDR1 and CDR2 sequences are SGHVS and FNYEAQ. Trimming took off 2 bases at V and 0 bases at J, with 2 bases between the two ends. This CDR3 has 13 amino acids. The CDR3 nucleotides read TGTGCCAGCAGCTTATTTAGCAATCAGCCCCAGCATTTT. This sequence encodes CASSLFSNQPQHF. Filled out from reference TRBV7-6 and TRBJ1-5, the complete variable domain reads GAGVSQSPRYKVTKRGQDVALRCDPISGHVSLYWYRQALGQGPEFLTYFNYEAQQDKSGLPNDRFSAERPEGSISTLTIQRTEQRDSAMYRCASSLFSNQPQHFGDGTRLSIL.

This clone was observed a single time. V gene TRBV5-1 combines with J gene TRBJ2-5; D is perhaps TRBD1 (6 bases). Trimming took off 6 bases at V and 4 bases at J, with 10 bases between the two ends. The CDR3 is made up of 12 amino acids. Looked up from germline, CDR1 is SGHRS and CDR2 is YFSETQ. The CDR3 DNA reads TGCGCCAGCAACCAGGGGTTAGAGACCCAGTACTTC. Translated: CASNQGLETQYF. The full variable domain, in which reference TRBV5-1 and TRBJ2-5 provide the parts outside the CDR3, is KAGVTQTPRYLIKTRGQQVTLSCSPISGHRSVSWYQQTPGQGLQFLFEYFSETQRNKGNFPGRFSGRQFSNSRSEMNVSTLELGDSALYLCASNQGLETQYFGPGTRLLVL.

The rearrangement joins TRBV25-1 to TRBJ2-7; 9 nucleotides line up with TRBD2. Looked up from germline, CDR1 is MGHDK and CDR2 is SYGVNS. Unmatched junction bases numbered 5, after V lost 3 bases and J lost 2 bases. This CDR3 has 15 amino acids. CDR3 in DNA: TGTGCCAGCAGTGACTTCGCGGGAGGGACCTACGAGCAGTACTTC. It yields the protein CASSDFAGGTYEQYF.

V usage is TRBV18 and J usage is TRBJ2-3; D remains unclear. The V and J ends lost 2 bases and 0 bases respectively, with 9 bases between them. This CDR3 has 15 amino acids. Germline V gives CDR1 KGHSH, CDR2 LQKENI. CDR3 amino acids: CASSPIPSSTDTQYF. In DNA form, the CDR3 reads TGTGCCAGCTCACCAATTCCCTCTAGCACAGATACGCAGTATTTT.

J is TRBJ2-7 and V is TRBV7-9; 10 nucleotides align to TRBD2. The germline V gene has CDR1 SEHNR and CDR2 FQNEAQ (reference sequence). There are 16 residues in the CDR3. With 1 base clipped from V and 0 bases from J, the junction kept 3 bases outside the gene matches. CDR3 region: CASSLVPSGSSYEQYF. CDR3 in DNA: TGTGCCAGCAGCTTAGTCCCTAGCGGGAGCTCCTACGAGCAGTACTTC.

The V call is TRBV28, the J call TRBJ2-1, with D unresolved. There are 13 residues in the CDR3. From germline, CDR1 is MDHEN and CDR2 SYDVKM. Trimming pared 3 bases from V and 4 bases from J, leaving 7 bases between. CDR3 loop: CASSFVPYNEQFF. CDR3 sequence (DNA): TGTGCCAGCAGTTTTGTACCATACAATGAGCAGTTCTTC.

The chain recombines TRBV15 with TRBJ2-5; tentative D call: TRBD2 (6 bases). Germline CDR1 and CDR2: LNHNV and YYDKDF (reference sequence). The V and J ends lost 0 bases and 6 bases respectively, with 14 bases between them. CDR3 length equals 15 residues. The CDR3 loop is CATSREISAGKTQYF. DNA of the CDR3: TGTGCCACCAGCAGAGAGATCAGCGCGGGGAAGACCCAGTACTTC.